This TCR beta chain was sequenced in a study of long-term antiretroviral therapy in people with HIV. Study at large: The earliest samples came from an era when ART typically awaited falling CD4 counts. The study's findings and limits: Before ART, certain clones expanded, and these dominated the repertoire at all time points.

Comment on this clone: Its target is unknown.

Sequencing relied on immunoSEQ assay v3.0, run at survey level. Assay used: immunoSEQ multiplex PCR; TCRdb lists only in-frame clones, some missing. This sample has about 16,000 clones; 85% to 90% occur once, and the top ten carry approximately 14%. The CDR3 length is 20 residues. V shed 5 bases and J shed 0 bases, with 26 bases lying between them. Germline V gene lookup returns CDR1 SGHVS and CDR2 FQNEAQ. The rearrangement uses TRBV7-8 and TRBJ2-1; D possibly corresponds to TRBD2 (7 bases). This material consisted of unsorted PBMCs, taken approximately 2.3 years before starting antiretroviral therapy. This TCR came from a woman in her 30s with HIV. CDR3 protein: CASSLARGDTGEISYNEQFF. DNA of the CDR3: TGTGCCAGCAGCCTCGCCCGGGGGGACACAGGAGAAATCTCCTACAATGAGCAGTTCTTC.